Reported below is one T cell receptor (beta chain). The data belong to a study of blood T cell repertoires in COVID-19. Germline V gene lookup returns CDR1 LNHDA and CDR2 SQIVND (reference sequence). The CDR3 runs to 15 residues. V gave up 3 bases and J gave up 4 bases, with 13 bases separating them. Repertoires were generated with immunoSEQ multiplex PCR, while TCRdb's copy carries only in-frame clones and drops some. The sample carries some 140,000 clones, 83% recorded once. This sequence joins TRBV19 and TRBJ2-1; tentatively, D is TRBD1 (5 bases). This TCR was recovered from a woman between 55 and 75 years old with COVID-19, enrolled during active disease. The sample was peripheral blood. The CDR3 region is CASSMAGRRYNEQFF. CDR3 DNA sequence: TGTGCCAGTAGTATGGCAGGGCGGAGATACAATGAGCAGTTCTTC.